This T cell receptor (beta chain) was observed in a study of cytomegalovirus exposure and HLA in healthy donors. Study results and caveats: V- and J-gene trimming in TCR beta was tied to a missense DCLRE1C variant by an analysis performed later. Both high specificity and high sensitivity reportedly marked the classifier's diagnosis of cytomegalovirus status. Sequencing depth roughly uniform across donors was assumed in presence/absence analyses.

Notes on this clone: Antigen: not known.

V was pared by 5 bases and J by 2 bases, with 16 bases between. Germline CDR1 reads MGHDK; CDR2 reads SYGVNS. This CDR3 is 15 amino acids long. Primers for the PCR totalled 60 Vbeta and 13 Jbeta. Method: immunoSEQ multiplex PCR; TCRdb's copy keeps in-frame clones and lacks some. Its listing shows over 50,000 clones. This chain links TRBV25-1 with TRBJ2-7; no definite D call. The sequence was obtained from a man aged 50 or older in good health and CMV-seropositive. What was sequenced was PBMCs. CDR3 DNA sequence: TGTGCCAGCAGTCAACAAGCGAGACCCCCCTACGAGCAGTACTTC. As protein: CASSQQARPPYEQYF.